The 20 T cell receptor beta chains in this list originate from one sample, sequenced in a study of memory CD4+ T cells and cytomegalovirus serostatus (dated by TCRdb to the late 2010s). Single viable CD3+CD4+CD8-CD45RO+ cells were sorted as memory CD4+ T cells on a FACSAria II. Library preparation used the immunoSEQ multiplex PCR assay. The table was pulled from immuneACCESS by TCRdb, which kept in-frame rearrangements only. Such tables lose some clones; where checked, under half of the loss comes from unresolved V genes, and the rest has no known cause. The table for this sample lists tens of thousands of clones; roughly four fifths of them were counted only once. The ten most abundant clones make up 0.88% of the sample. The sequencing input was memory CD4+ T cells from blood. These receptor sequences come from an adult in good health and CMV-seronegative.

The J gene is TRBJ2-5, the V gene TRBV25-1, with D maybe TRBD2 (5 bases). Germline values: CDR1 MGHDK, CDR2 SYGVNS. The V gene lost 3 bases and the J gene lost 4 bases, with 12 bases spanning the gap. This CDR3 has 14 amino acids. In DNA, the CDR3 is TGTGCCAGCAGTGAGGACTCGTTCCGAGAGACCCAGTACTTC. Residues: CASSEDSFRETQYF.

The chain is built from TRBV6-6 and TRBJ2-7; no clear D gene. The V end was cut by 8 bases, the J end by 7 bases, with 15 bases between. The CDR3 has 12 amino acids. The germline V gene has CDR1 MNHNY and CDR2 SVGAGI (reference sequence). The chain's CDR3 is CASGRGVTEQYF. DNA for the CDR3: TGTGCCAGCGGCCGTGGGGTAACTGAGCAGTACTTC.

V gene TRBV19 combines with J gene TRBJ2-3; 7 bases are a match to TRBD1. This CDR3 is built from 13 residues. CDR1 is LNHDA, CDR2 SQIVND, per germline (reference sequence). V was clipped by 5 bases and J by 4 bases; unmatched bases: 3. The CDR3 bases are TGTGCCAGTAGTCTTCAGGGGGCAGATACGCAGTATTTT. This codes for CASSLQGADTQYF.

The chain recombines TRBV18 with TRBJ2-2, with 7 bases fitting TRBD2. The CDR3 length is 18 residues. J lost 2 bases, V lost 6 bases, and 15 bases had no gene match. Looked up from germline, CDR1 is KGHSH and CDR2 is LQKENI. For the CDR3, the DNA is TGTGCCAGCTCCCCCCGGGGAGGCGGGAGTTCTAACACCGGGGAGCTGTTTTTT. Its protein product is CASSPRGGGSSNTGELFF. The full variable domain, rest sourced from reference TRBV18 and TRBJ2-2, is NAGVMQNPRHLVRRRGQEARLRCSPMKGHSHVYWYRQLPEEGLKFMVYLQKENIIDESGMPKERFSAEFPKEGPSILRIQQVVRGDSAAYFCASSPRGGGSSNTGELFFGEGSRLTVL.

The CDR3 spells CASTHRTSGTTGEQYF. CDR3 coding DNA: TGTGCCAGCACCCACCGGACTAGCGGGACAACGGGGGAGCAGTACTTC. This chain connects TRBV13 to TRBJ2-7; 12 positions match TRBD2. This CDR3 has 16 amino acids. CDR1 PRHDT and CDR2 FYEKMQ come from the germline V gene (reference sequence). J lost 7 bases, V lost 7 bases, and 14 bases had no gene match.

The chain employs TRBV2 and TRBJ2-4; the match to TRBD1 covers 7 bases. Germline lookup yields CDR1 SNHLY and CDR2 FYNNEI. The J segment lost 8 bases and the V segment lost 6 bases, leaving 10 bases of the junction unmatched. This CDR3 is built from 14 residues. CDR3 sequence (DNA): TGTGCCAGCAGGAAAAAGACAGGGTGGGACATTCAGTACTTC. It encodes CASRKKTGWDIQYF.

The chain employs TRBV5-6 and TRBJ1-4; TRBD1 might be the D (6 bases). Germline CDR1 is SGHDT and CDR2 is YYEEEE. The CDR3 length is 15 residues. Trimming removed 2 bases at V and 7 bases at J, with 15 bases between. The CDR3 reads CASSLAPGAGEKLFF. Here the CDR3 DNA reads TGTGCCAGCAGCTTAGCCCCAGGGGCTGGTGAAAAACTGTTTTTT.

The V gene is TRBV10-3, the J gene TRBJ2-5; D remains unclear. The CDR3 consists of 13 residues. V dropped 0 bases and J dropped 9 bases, with 11 bases sitting between them. CDR1 is ENHRY and CDR2 is SYGVKD in the germline V gene. The CDR3 is CAISESGPRAQYF. The CDR3 nucleotides are TGTGCCATCAGTGAGTCAGGCCCCCGGGCCCAGTACTTC.

The chain is built from TRBV6-5 and TRBJ1-1, with 7 bases fitting TRBD1. Trimming at V came to 10 bases and at J to 6 bases, leaving 17 bases not matched to a gene. The CDR3 extends over 15 amino acids. Germline-derived CDR1 and CDR2 are MNHEY and SVGAGI. The CDR3 protein is CATREQGTGRAEAFF. CDR3 coding DNA: TGTGCCACCAGAGAACAGGGGACGGGTAGGGCTGAAGCTTTCTTT.

The V and J genes are TRBV19 and TRBJ1-6, with D hard to call. The CDR3 length is 13 residues. Trimming pared 7 bases from V and 2 bases from J, leaving 6 bases between. The germline V gene has CDR1 LNHDA and CDR2 SQIVND (reference sequence). Written as DNA, the CDR3 is TGTGCCAGTACCTCCGCCTATAATTCACCCCTCCACTTT. It translates to CASTSAYNSPLHF.

V gene TRBV29-1 combines with J gene TRBJ2-5; TRBD1 is a possible D gene (6 bases). Looked up from germline, CDR1 is SQVTM and CDR2 is ANQGSEA. The length of the CDR3 is 13 residues. V gave up 5 bases and J gave up 3 bases, with 13 bases separating them. The CDR3 protein is CSVRHTGKETQYF. Here the CDR3 DNA reads TGCAGCGTTCGACATACAGGGAAAGAGACCCAGTACTTC.

The V call is TRBV15, the J call TRBJ1-5, with D unclear. The V gene lost 0 bases and the J gene lost 2 bases, with 17 bases spanning the gap. This CDR3 comprises 18 residues. Per germline, CDR1 LNHNV and CDR2 YYDKDF (reference sequence). The CDR3 is CATSRDNNDKGRNQPQHF. In DNA, the CDR3 is TGTGCCACCAGCAGAGATAATAACGACAAGGGCCGCAATCAGCCCCAGCATTTT.

The J gene is TRBJ1-5, the V gene TRBV18, with TRBD1 identical over 8 bases. J lost 4 bases, V lost 4 bases, and 12 bases had no gene match. The CDR3 has 17 residues. Germline CDR1 is KGHSH and CDR2 is LQKENI. CDR3 residues: CASSLDRGSVGNQPQHF. As DNA, the CDR3 is TGTGCCAGCTCACTAGACAGGGGAAGCGTGGGAAATCAGCCCCAGCATTTT.

V and J are TRBV15 and TRBJ2-1; 8 bases match TRBD2. There are 17 residues in the CDR3. Germline-derived CDR1 and CDR2 are LNHNV and YYDKDF (reference sequence). The trim removed 5 bases at V and 6 bases at J, leaving 15 bases unmatched. CDR3 coding DNA: TGTGCCACCAGCGGCCGACTCACGGGAGGGCTCGGCAATGAGCAGTTCTTC. Residues: CATSGRLTGGLGNEQFF.

The rearrangement joins TRBV5-1 to TRBJ2-5; TRBD1 is a possible D gene (8 bases). The germline gives CDR1 SGHRS, CDR2 YFSETQ. With 2 bases removed from V and 4 bases from J, the gap between germline ends came to 12 bases. The CDR3 consists of 14 residues. The CDR3 DNA sequence: TGCGCCAGCAGCTTCTACAGGGGGGGAGAGACCCAGTACTTC. Translated, it gives CASSFYRGGETQYF.

The genes are TRBV6-6 and TRBJ2-6; D not resolved. Trimming took off 6 bases at V and 0 bases at J, with 0 bases between the two ends. Germline V gives CDR1 MNHNY, CDR2 SVGAGI (reference sequence). The CDR3 runs to 12 residues. CDR3 coding DNA: TGTGCCAGCAGCTCTGGGGCCAACGTCCTGACTTTC. Translation gives CASSSGANVLTF.

The rearrangement uses TRBV4-2 and TRBJ2-7; 9 bases map to TRBD1. Germline V gene lookup returns CDR1 LGHNA and CDR2 YNFKEQ. This CDR3 has 15 residues. Trimming cost V 2 bases and J 7 bases; bases outside gene matches: 9. This CDR3 is CASSQRQGGFGEQYF. Here the CDR3 DNA reads TGTGCCAGCAGCCAACGACAGGGGGGGTTCGGTGAGCAGTACTTC.

The chain uses TRBV7-6 and TRBJ2-1; the match to TRBD2 covers 9 bases. Looked up from germline, CDR1 is SGHVS and CDR2 is FNYEAQ. The V and J ends lost 11 bases and 9 bases, in that order; junction bases with no gene match: 14. The CDR3 extends over 14 amino acids. The CDR3 loop reads CASSPGLAVGEQFF. The CDR3 nucleotides are TGTGCCTCCTCTCCGGGACTAGCAGTGGGTGAGCAGTTCTTC.

The chain uses TRBV30 and TRBJ1-2; D uncertain. Trimming removed 4 bases from V and 3 bases from J, with 12 bases in between. Germline V gene sequence: CDR1 GTSNPN, CDR2 SVGIG (reference sequence). The CDR3 loop spans 13 amino acids. The CDR3 loop reads CAWKTPGDYGYTF. As DNA, the CDR3 is TGTGCCTGGAAAACCCCCGGAGACTATGGCTACACCTTC. Filled out from reference TRBV30 and TRBJ1-2, the complete variable domain reads SQTIHQWPATLVQPVGSPLSLECTVEGTSNPNLYWYRQAAGRGLQLLFYSVGIGQISSEVPQNLSASRPQDRQFILSSKKLLLSDSGFYLCAWKTPGDYGYTFGSGTRLTVV.

The chain employs TRBV4-1 and TRBJ2-7; no reliable D call. Trimming cost V 5 bases and J 3 bases, with 14 bases left between them. The CDR3 covers 14 residues. Germline V CDR1 and CDR2: MGHRA, YSYEKL. The CDR3: CASSYRTTLYEQYF. The CDR3, as DNA: TGCGCCAGCAGCTATAGAACGACCCTCTACGAGCAGTACTTC.